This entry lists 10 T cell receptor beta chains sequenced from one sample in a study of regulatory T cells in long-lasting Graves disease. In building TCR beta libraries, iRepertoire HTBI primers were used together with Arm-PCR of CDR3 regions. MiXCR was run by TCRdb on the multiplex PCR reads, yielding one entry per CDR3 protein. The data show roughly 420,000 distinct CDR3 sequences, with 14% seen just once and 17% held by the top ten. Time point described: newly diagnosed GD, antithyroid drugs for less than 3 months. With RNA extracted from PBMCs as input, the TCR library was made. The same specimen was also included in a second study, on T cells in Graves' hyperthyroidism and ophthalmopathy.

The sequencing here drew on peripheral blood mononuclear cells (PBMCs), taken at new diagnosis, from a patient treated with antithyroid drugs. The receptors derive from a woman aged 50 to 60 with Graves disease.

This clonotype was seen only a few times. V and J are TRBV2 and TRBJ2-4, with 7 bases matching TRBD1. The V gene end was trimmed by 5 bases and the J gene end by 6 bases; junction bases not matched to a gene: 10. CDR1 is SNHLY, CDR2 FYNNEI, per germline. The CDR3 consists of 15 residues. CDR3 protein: CASSTIQGLGNIQYF. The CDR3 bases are TGTGCCAGCAGTACCATACAGGGGTTAGGAAACATTCAGTACTTC.

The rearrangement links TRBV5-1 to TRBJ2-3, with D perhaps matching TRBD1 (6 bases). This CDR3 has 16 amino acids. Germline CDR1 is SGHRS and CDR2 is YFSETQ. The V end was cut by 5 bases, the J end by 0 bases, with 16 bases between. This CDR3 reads CASRPRRGSSTDTQYF. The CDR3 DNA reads TGCGCCAGCAGACCGCGCAGGGGTTCTAGCACAGATACGCAGTATTTT.

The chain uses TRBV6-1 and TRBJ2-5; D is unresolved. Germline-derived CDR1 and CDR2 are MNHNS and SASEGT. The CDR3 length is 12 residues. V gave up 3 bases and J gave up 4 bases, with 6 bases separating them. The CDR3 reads CASSDMGETQYF. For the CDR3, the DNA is TGTGCCAGCAGTGACATGGGAGAGACCCAGTACTTC.

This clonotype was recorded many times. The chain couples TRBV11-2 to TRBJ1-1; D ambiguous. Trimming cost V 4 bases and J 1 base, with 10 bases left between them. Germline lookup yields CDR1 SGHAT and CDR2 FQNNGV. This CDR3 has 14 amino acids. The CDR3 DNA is TGTGCCAGCAGCTCCCGTCGGGGGAACACTGAAGCTTTCTTT. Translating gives CASSSRRGNTEAFF.

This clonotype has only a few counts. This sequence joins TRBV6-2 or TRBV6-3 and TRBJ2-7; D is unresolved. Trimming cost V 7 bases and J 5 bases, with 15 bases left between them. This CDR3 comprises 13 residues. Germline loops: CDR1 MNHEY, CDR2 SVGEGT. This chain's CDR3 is CASTTPSVDEQYF. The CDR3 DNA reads TGTGCCAGCACTACCCCCTCCGTCGACGAGCAGTACTTC.

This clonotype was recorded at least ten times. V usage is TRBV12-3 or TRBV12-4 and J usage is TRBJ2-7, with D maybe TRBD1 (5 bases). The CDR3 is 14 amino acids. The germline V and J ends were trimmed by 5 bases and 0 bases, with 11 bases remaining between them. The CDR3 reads CASSLQGHSYEQYF. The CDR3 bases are TGTGCCAGCAGTCTTCAGGGTCACTCCTACGAGCAGTACTTC.

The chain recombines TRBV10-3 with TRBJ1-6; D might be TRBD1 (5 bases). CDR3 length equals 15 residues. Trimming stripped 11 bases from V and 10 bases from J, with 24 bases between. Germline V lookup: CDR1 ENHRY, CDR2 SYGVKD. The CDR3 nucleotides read TGTGCCTCCGGGACGGACGGGGGGGTAGAATCACCCCTCCACTTT. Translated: CASGTDGGVESPLHF.

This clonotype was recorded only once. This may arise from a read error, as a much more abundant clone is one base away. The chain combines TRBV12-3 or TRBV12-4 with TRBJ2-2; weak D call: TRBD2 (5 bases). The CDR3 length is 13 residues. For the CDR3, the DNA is TGTGCCAGCAGAGTGCGGAGCACCGGGGAGCCGTTTTTT. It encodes CASRVRSTGEPFF.

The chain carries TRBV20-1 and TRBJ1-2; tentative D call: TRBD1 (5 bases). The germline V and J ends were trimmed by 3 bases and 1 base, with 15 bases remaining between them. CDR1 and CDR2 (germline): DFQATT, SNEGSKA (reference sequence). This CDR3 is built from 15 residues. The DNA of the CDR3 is TGCAGTGCTAGCCCCCAGGGAATTAATAACTATGGCTACACCTTC. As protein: CSASPQGINNYGYTF.

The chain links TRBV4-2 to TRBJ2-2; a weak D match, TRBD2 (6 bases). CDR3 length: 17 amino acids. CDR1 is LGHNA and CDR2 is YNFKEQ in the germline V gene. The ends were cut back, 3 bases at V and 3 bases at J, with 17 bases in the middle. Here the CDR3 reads CASSHELRLEDTGELFF. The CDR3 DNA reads TGTGCCAGCAGCCACGAACTGCGACTAGAGGACACCGGGGAGCTGTTTTTT.